Below, 30 T cell receptor beta chains from the same sample are listed, as sequenced in a study of monozygotic twins with inflammatory bowel disease. TCRdb processed the 5' RACE reads again and assigns one entry to each CDR3 protein, with no DNA. The repertoire shows some 150,000 distinct CDR3 sequences; the top ten hold 0.95% to 1.5%. Sequencing was carried out using blood. Every receptor here comes from a human donor with ulcerative colitis or Crohn's disease, or a healthy co-twin of an affected twin (not recorded which).

The V and J genes are TRBV5-1 and TRBJ1-6. The CDR3 length is 15 residues. Germline V lookup: CDR1 SGHRS, CDR2 YFSETQ. CDR3 residues: CASSPRTEQNSPLHF.

CDR3 in amino acids: CASSLVSANTGELFF. The chain employs TRBV7-9 and TRBJ2-2. Per the germline V gene, CDR1 is SEHNR and CDR2 is FQNEAQ (reference sequence). This CDR3 contains 15 residues.

The genes are TRBV12-2 and TRBJ2-3; TCRdb selects TRBD1, and the lack of DNA leaves this call unchecked. TRBV12-2 is termed a pseudogene. CDR3 length: 17 residues. The CDR3 here is CASRLASSGASTDTQYF.

The chain joins TRBV10-3 to TRBJ2-1; TCRdb's D call of TRBD1 is untestable without DNA. In germline, CDR1 is ENHRY, CDR2 SYGVKD. The CDR3 is 16 residues long. The CDR3: CAISESGQGVLGEQFF.

V is TRBV25-1 and J is TRBJ1-3; the D call of TRBD1 rests on TCRdb alone, since no DNA is present to check it. Germline lookup yields CDR1 MGHDK and CDR2 SYGVNS. The CDR3 contains 14 residues. The CDR3 region is CASTGTGTGNTIYF.

The rearrangement joins TRBV5-1 to TRBJ2-7. CDR1 is SGHRS and CDR2 is YFSETQ in the germline V gene. This CDR3 is 14 amino acids long. The CDR3 sequence is CASSLGAETYEQYF. The complete variable domain, with remaining parts taken from reference TRBV5-1 and TRBJ2-7, reads KAGVTQTPRYLIKTRGQQVTLSCSPISGHRSVSWYQQTPGQGLQFLFEYFSETQRNKGNFPGRFSGRQFSNSRSEMNVSTLELGDSALYLCASSLGAETYEQYFGPGTRLTVT.

The chain combines TRBV18 with TRBJ2-5. The CDR3 covers 14 residues. Germline V gene lookup returns CDR1 KGHSH and CDR2 LQKENI. The CDR3 here is CASSLAGAQETQYF. Full variable domain (outside the CDR3, taken from reference TRBV18 and TRBJ2-5): NAGVMQNPRHLVRRRGQEARLRCSPMKGHSHVYWYRQLPEEGLKFMVYLQKENIIDESGMPKERFSAEFPKEGPSILRIQQVVRGDSAAYFCASSLAGAQETQYFGPGTRLLVL.

The chain carries TRBV5-6 and TRBJ1-1; TCRdb's D call of TRBD1 is untestable without DNA. Per the germline V gene, CDR1 is SGHDT and CDR2 is YYEEEE. The CDR3 is 15 amino acids. The CDR3 spells CASSANGGPRTEAFF. The entire variable domain, with the rest obtained from reference TRBV5-6 and TRBJ1-1, is as follows: DAGVTQSPTHLIKTRGQQVTLRCSPKSGHDTVSWYQQALGQGPQFIFQYYEEEERQRGNFPDRFSGHQFPNYSSELNVNALLLGDSALYLCASSANGGPRTEAFFGQGTRLTVV.

The chain couples TRBV5-4 to TRBJ2-3; the D gene TCRdb calls, TRBD1, cannot be checked with no DNA. Germline assignment: CDR1 SGHNT and CDR2 YYREEE (reference sequence). The CDR3 is 15 residues long. CDR3 amino acids: CAGSRRDILTDTQYF.

The J gene is TRBJ2-1, the V gene TRBV5-1; the D call from TCRdb, TRBD1, cannot be confirmed without DNA. CDR3 length: 15 amino acids. Looked up from germline, CDR1 is SGHRS and CDR2 is YFSETQ. The CDR3 region is CASSLDPTGGNEQFF.

CDR3 loop: CASSLVASEDNEQFF. The V and J genes are TRBV5-1 and TRBJ2-1; without DNA, the TCRdb call of TRBD2 cannot be checked. Germline V CDR1 and CDR2: SGHRS, YFSETQ. CDR3 length: 15 amino acids.

V and J are TRBV7-9 and TRBJ2-7; TCRdb gives TRBD1 as the D gene, but with no DNA this cannot be confirmed. Per the germline V gene, CDR1 is SEHNR and CDR2 is FQNEAQ (reference sequence). There are 16 residues in the CDR3. CDR3 residues: CASSSPPPGLDYEQYF.

This chain connects TRBV11-2 to TRBJ2-5; TCRdb returns TRBD2, unconfirmable since there is no DNA. CDR3 length: 18 amino acids. The germline gives CDR1 SGHAT, CDR2 FQNNGV. CDR3 in amino acids: CASSFDPGLAGEGETQYF.

The V gene is TRBV25-1, the J gene TRBJ2-5. This CDR3 is 13 amino acids long. The germline gives CDR1 MGHDK, CDR2 SYGVNS. The CDR3 protein is CASSENTQETQYF.

This rearrangement joins TRBV30 to TRBJ2-5. Per the germline V gene, CDR1 is GTSNPN and CDR2 is SVGIG (reference sequence). The CDR3 has 13 residues. This chain's CDR3 is CAWSPRHQETQYF.

The chain carries TRBV20-1 and TRBJ2-1; the D call of TRBD2 rests on TCRdb alone, since no DNA is present to check it. This CDR3 comprises 16 residues. Germline V CDR1 and CDR2: DFQATT, SNEGSKA (reference sequence). The CDR3 loop reads CSARGQREGVYNEQFF.

The chain combines TRBV27 with TRBJ2-1; there is no DNA to check the TCRdb D call of TRBD1. The CDR3 runs 12 residues. From germline, CDR1 is MNHEY and CDR2 SMNVEV (reference sequence). CDR3 amino acids: CASSFPTGEQFF.

The V and J genes are TRBV28 and TRBJ1-6. The CDR3 sequence is 16 residues long. Germline V gene data show CDR1 as MDHEN and CDR2 as SYDVKM. CDR3 residues: CASSLGPASSNSPLHF. Complete variable domain (other parts from reference TRBV28 and TRBJ1-6): DVKVTQSSRYLVKRTGEKVFLECVQDMDHENMFWYRQDPGLGLRLIYFSYDVKMKEKGDIPEGYSVSREKKERFSLILESASTNQTSMYLCASSLGPASSNSPLHFGNGTRLTVT.

V usage is TRBV28 and J usage is TRBJ2-1; the D gene TCRdb calls, TRBD2, cannot be checked with no DNA. There are 14 residues in the CDR3. CDR1 and CDR2 (germline): MDHEN, SYDVKM. The CDR3 loop is CASKRDSGTNEQFF.

V gene TRBV18 combines with J gene TRBJ2-2; TCRdb's D call, TRBD1, is unchecked because there is no DNA. The germline CDR1 and CDR2 sequences are KGHSH and LQKENI. The CDR3 runs to 13 residues. The CDR3 region is CASSPSGTGELFF.

The chain combines TRBV5-4 with TRBJ2-1; TCRdb's D call, TRBD2, is unchecked because there is no DNA. This CDR3 has 15 amino acids. CDR1 is SGHNT, CDR2 YYREEE, per germline (reference sequence). The CDR3 is CASSFSTGTYNEQFF.

The V call is TRBV7-9, the J call TRBJ1-5; TCRdb picks TRBD1, but there is no DNA to check that call. The CDR3 covers 17 residues. CDR1 SEHNR and CDR2 FQNEAQ come from the germline V gene (reference sequence). CDR3 residues: CASSPLGGVGGNQPQHF. The entire variable domain, with the rest obtained from reference TRBV7-9 and TRBJ1-5, is as follows: DTGVSQNPRHKITKRGQNVTFRCDPISEHNRLYWYRQTLGQGPEFLTYFQNEAQLEKSRLLSDRFSAERPKGSFSTLEIQRTEQGDSAMYLCASSPLGGVGGNQPQHFGDGTRLSIL.

The chain joins TRBV7-3 to TRBJ2-7; TCRdb designates TRBD2, a call that cannot be tested without DNA. CDR1 is SGHTA, CDR2 FQGTGA, per germline. This CDR3 region has 15 residues. The CDR3 loop is CASSLRAGGTYEQYF.

The chain joins TRBV10-3 to TRBJ2-7; TCRdb indicates TRBD1, and absent DNA this call remains unverified. This CDR3 contains 14 residues. CDR1 and CDR2 from the germline V gene are ENHRY and SYGVKD. The CDR3 spells CAISPGQDWYEQYF.

The chain links TRBV7-6 to TRBJ2-4. This CDR3 contains 14 residues. Germline V gene lookup returns CDR1 SGHVS and CDR2 FNYEAQ. The CDR3 spells CASSPYIAKNIQYF.

This chain joins TRBV29-1 and TRBJ2-7; the D gene TCRdb calls, TRBD1, cannot be checked with no DNA. The CDR3 is made up of 14 amino acids. Germline lookup yields CDR1 SQVTM and CDR2 ANQGSEA. CDR3 loop: CSVTTGTGTYEQYF.

V usage is TRBV11-3 and J usage is TRBJ2-5; TCRdb selects TRBD1, and the lack of DNA leaves this call unchecked. The CDR3 is 15 residues long. In germline, CDR1 is SGHNT, CDR2 YENEEA. CDR3 sequence: CASSLDSGGAETQYF.

The chain uses TRBV20-1 and TRBJ1-3. The CDR3 extends over 12 amino acids. Germline CDR1 reads DFQATT; CDR2 reads SNEGSKA (reference sequence). The CDR3 is CSAATNGNTIYF.

The chain uses TRBV6-4 and TRBJ1-2; the D call from TCRdb, TRBD1, cannot be confirmed without DNA. The CDR3 is 15 residues long. The germline gives CDR1 MRHNA, CDR2 SNTAGT. The CDR3 sequence: CASSDDGTGAEGYTF.

This rearrangement joins TRBV27 to TRBJ2-7; checking the TCRdb D call of TRBD2 is not possible without DNA. Germline assignment: CDR1 MNHEY and CDR2 SMNVEV (reference sequence). The CDR3 sequence is 18 residues long. CDR3 region: CASSLRTSGAKGPYEQYF.